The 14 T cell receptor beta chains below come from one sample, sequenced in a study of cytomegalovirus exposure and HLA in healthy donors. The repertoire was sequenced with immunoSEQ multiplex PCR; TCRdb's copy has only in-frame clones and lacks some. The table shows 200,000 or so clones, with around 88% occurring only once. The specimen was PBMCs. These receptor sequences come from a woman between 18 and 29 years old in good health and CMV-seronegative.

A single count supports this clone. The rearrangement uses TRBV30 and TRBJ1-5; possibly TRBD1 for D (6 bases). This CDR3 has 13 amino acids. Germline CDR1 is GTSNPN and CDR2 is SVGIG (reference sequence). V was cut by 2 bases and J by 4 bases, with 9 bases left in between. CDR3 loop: CAWSLGANQPQHF. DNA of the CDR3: TGTGCCTGGAGTTTGGGGGCAAATCAGCCCCAGCATTTT. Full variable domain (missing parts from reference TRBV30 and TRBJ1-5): SQTIHQWPATLVQPVGSPLSLECTVEGTSNPNLYWYRQAAGRGLQLLFYSVGIGQISSEVPQNLSASRPQDRQFILSSKKLLLSDSGFYLCAWSLGANQPQHFGDGTRLSIL.

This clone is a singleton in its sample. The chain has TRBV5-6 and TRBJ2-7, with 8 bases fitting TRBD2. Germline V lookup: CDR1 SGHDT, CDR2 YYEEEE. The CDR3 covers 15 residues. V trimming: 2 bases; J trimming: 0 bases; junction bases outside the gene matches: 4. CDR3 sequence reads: CASSFSGGSSYEQYF. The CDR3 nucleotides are TGTGCCAGCAGCTTTTCGGGAGGGAGCTCCTACGAGCAGTACTTC.

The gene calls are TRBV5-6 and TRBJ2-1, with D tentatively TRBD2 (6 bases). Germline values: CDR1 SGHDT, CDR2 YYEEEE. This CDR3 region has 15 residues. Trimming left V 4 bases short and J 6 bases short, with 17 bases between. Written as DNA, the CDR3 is TGTGCCAGCAGCCGGAGGGGTTCAGGCATCAATGAGCAGTTCTTC. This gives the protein CASSRRGSGINEQFF. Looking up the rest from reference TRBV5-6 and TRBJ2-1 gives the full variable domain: DAGVTQSPTHLIKTRGQQVTLRCSPKSGHDTVSWYQQALGQGPQFIFQYYEEEERQRGNFPDRFSGHQFPNYSSELNVNALLLGDSALYLCASSRRGSGINEQFFGPGTRLTVL.

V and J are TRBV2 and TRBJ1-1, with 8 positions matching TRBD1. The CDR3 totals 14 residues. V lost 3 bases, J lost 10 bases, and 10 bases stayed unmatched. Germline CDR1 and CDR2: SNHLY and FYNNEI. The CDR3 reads CASSDYDRTGRAFF. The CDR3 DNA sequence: TGTGCCAGCAGTGATTACGATCGGACAGGGAGAGCTTTCTTT.

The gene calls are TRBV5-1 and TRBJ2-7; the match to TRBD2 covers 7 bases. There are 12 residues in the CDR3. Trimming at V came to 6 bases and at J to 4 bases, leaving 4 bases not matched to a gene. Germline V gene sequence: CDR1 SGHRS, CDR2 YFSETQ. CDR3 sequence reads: CASTTSEYEQYF. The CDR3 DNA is TGCGCCAGCACCACTAGCGAGTACGAGCAGTACTTC. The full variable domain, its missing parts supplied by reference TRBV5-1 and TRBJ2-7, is KAGVTQTPRYLIKTRGQQVTLSCSPISGHRSVSWYQQTPGQGLQFLFEYFSETQRNKGNFPGRFSGRQFSNSRSEMNVSTLELGDSALYLCASTTSEYEQYFGPGTRLTVT.

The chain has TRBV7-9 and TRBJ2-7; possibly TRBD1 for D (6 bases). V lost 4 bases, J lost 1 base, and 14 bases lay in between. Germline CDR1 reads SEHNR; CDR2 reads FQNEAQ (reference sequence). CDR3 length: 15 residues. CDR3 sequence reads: CASSWSAGESYEQYF. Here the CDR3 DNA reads TGTGCCAGCAGCTGGTCTGCAGGGGAGTCCTACGAGCAGTACTTC.

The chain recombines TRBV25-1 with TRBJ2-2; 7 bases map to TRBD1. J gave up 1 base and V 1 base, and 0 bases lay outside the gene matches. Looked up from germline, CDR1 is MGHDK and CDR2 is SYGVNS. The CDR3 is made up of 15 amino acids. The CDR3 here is CASSEWDRNTGELFF. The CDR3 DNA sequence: TGTGCCAGCAGTGAATGGGACAGGAACACCGGGGAGCTGTTTTTT. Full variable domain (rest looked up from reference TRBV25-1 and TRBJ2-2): EADIYQTPRYLVIGTGKKITLECSQTMGHDKMYWYQQDPGMELHLIHYSYGVNSTEKGDLSSESTVSRIRTEHFPLTLESARPSHTSQYLCASSEWDRNTGELFFGEGSRLTVL.

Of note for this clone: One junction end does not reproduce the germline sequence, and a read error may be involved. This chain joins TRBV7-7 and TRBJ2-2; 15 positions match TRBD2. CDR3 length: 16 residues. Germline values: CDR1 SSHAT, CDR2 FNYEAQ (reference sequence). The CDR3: CASSLGTSGRMGELFF. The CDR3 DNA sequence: TGTGCTAGCAGCCTCGGGACTAGCGGGAGGATGGGGGAGCTGTTTTTT.

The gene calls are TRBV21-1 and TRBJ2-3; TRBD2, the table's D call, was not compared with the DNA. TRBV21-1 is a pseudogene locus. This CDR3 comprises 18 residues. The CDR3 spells CASSKRELAGDTTDTQYF. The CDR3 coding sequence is TGTGCCAGCAGCAAGAGAGAACTAGCGGGAGACACCACAGATACGCAGTATTTT.

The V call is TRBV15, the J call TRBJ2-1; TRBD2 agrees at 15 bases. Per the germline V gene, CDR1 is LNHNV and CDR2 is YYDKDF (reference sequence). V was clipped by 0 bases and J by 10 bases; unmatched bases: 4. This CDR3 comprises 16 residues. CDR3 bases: TGTGCCACCAGCAGAGATACGGGGACTAGCGGGAGGGAGCAGTTCTTC. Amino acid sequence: CATSRDTGTSGREQFF.

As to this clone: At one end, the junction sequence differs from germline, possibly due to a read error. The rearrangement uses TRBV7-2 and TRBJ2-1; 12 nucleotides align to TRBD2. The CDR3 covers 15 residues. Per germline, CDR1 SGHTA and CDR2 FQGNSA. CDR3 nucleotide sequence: TGTGCCAGCAGCCTAGCGGGAGGGGCCTACAATGAGCAGTTCTTC. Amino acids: CASSLAGGAYNEQFF.

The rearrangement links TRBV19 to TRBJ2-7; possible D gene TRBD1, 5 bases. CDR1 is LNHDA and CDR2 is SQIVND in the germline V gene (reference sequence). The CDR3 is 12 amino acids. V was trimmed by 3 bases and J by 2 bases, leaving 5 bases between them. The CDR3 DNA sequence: TGTGCCAGTAGTATGGACACCTACGAGCAGTACTTC. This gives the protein CASSMDTYEQYF. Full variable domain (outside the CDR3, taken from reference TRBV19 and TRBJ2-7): DGGITQSPKYLFRKEGQNVTLSCEQNLNHDAMYWYRQDPGQGLRLIYYSQIVNDFQKGDIAEGYSVSREKKESFPLTVTSAQKNPTAFYLCASSMDTYEQYFGPGTRLTVT.

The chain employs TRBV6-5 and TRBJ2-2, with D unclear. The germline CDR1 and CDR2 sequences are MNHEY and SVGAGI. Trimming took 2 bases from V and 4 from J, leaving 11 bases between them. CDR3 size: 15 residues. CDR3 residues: CASSYAAVSTGELFF. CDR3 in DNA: TGTGCCAGCAGTTACGCCGCGGTTTCCACCGGGGAGCTGTTTTTT.

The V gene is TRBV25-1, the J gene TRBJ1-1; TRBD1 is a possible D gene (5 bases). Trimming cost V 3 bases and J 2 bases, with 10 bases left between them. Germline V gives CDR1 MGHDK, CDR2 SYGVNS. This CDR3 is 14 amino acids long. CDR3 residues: CASSEVDSNTEAFF. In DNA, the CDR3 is TGTGCCAGCAGTGAGGTAGACAGCAACACTGAAGCTTTCTTT.